This T cell receptor beta chain was sequenced in a study of blood T cell repertoires in COVID-19. As for the study in general: From the United States, Italy and Spain came samples of acute and convalescent COVID-19.

V lost 6 bases and J lost 4, with 18 bases in between. The CDR3 is 15 amino acids. In germline, CDR1 is MDHEN, CDR2 SYDVKM. The assay was immunoSEQ multiplex PCR, and TCRdb's table has in-frame clones only and misses some. The sample yields a few hundred thousand clones, 70% to 90% seen once. Sequenced material: PBMCs or T cells enriched from blood (not recorded which). This sequence joins TRBV28 and TRBJ1-2; D possibly corresponds to TRBD1 (5 bases). The receptor was isolated from a woman aged 40 to 50 with acute COVID-19. The CDR3 loop reads CASRPRAGGVYGYTF. For the CDR3, the DNA is TGTGCCAGCAGACCCCGGGCTGGAGGGGTCTATGGCTACACCTTC.